Only a few counts were recorded for the clone carrying this TCR beta chain. This specimen comes from a study of blood T cell repertoires in COVID-19. Study background: Some COVID-19 samples were acute and others convalescent; all came from the United States, Italy and Spain. Nucleic acid was either cDNA or gDNA, and it came from T cells, B-cell-depleted T cells, or PBMCs.

In the original workflow: Estimates of nucleated cell counts were drawn from the amplification of reference gene primers. Produced via immunoSEQ multiplex PCR; TCRdb's table is partial and in-frame only. Clone size and the V and J calls come from that table; the DNA yielded D and trimming. Of roughly 100,000 clones detected, more than 80% appear once; the ten largest clones hold roughly 9.4%. In germline, CDR1 is SGHKS, CDR2 YYEKEE (reference sequence). The ends lost 4 bases at V and 4 bases at J; junction bases unmatched: 5. There are 14 residues in the CDR3. The source material was peripheral blood. The TCR originated in a woman aged 70-85 years with acute or convalescent COVID-19. The chain joins TRBV5-5 to TRBJ1-2, with TRBD1 matching 9 bases. The DNA for the CDR3 is TGTGCCAGCAGCCAAACAGGGGGCAGCTATGGCTACACCTTC. Translating it yields CASSQTGGSYGYTF.